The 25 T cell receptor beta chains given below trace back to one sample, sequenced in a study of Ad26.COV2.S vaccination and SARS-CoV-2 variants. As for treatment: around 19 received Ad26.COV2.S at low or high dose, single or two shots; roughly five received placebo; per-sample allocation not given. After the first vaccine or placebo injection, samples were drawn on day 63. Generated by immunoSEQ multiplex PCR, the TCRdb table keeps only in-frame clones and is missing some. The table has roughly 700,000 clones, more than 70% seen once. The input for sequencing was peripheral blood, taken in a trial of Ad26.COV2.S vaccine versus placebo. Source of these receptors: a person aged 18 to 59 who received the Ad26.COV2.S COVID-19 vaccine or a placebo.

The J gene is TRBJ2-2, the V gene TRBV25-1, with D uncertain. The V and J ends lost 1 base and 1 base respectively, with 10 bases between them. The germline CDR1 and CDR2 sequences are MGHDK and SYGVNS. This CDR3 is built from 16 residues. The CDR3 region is CASSEFWVRNTGELFF. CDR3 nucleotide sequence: TGTGCCAGCAGTGAATTTTGGGTCCGGAACACCGGGGAGCTGTTTTTT.

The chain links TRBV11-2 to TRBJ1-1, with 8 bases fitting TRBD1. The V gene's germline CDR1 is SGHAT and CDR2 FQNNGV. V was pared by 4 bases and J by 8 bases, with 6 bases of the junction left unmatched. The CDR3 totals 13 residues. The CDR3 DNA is TGTGCCAGCAGCTCCCAGGGGGCGAGGGAAGCTTTCTTT. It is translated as CASSSQGAREAFF.

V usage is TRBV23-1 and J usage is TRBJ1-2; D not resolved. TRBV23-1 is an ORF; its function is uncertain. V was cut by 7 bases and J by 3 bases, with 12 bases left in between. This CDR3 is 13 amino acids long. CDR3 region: CASTKPKDYGYTF. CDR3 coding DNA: TGCGCCAGCACGAAACCAAAGGACTATGGCTACACCTTC.

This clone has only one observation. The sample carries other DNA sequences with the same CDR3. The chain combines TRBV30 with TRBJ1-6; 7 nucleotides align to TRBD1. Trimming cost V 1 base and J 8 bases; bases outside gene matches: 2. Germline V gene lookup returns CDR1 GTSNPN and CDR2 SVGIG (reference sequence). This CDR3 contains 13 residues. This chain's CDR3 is CAWSGQGDSPLHF. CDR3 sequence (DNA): TGTGCCTGGAGTGGGCAGGGGGATTCACCCCTCCACTTT.

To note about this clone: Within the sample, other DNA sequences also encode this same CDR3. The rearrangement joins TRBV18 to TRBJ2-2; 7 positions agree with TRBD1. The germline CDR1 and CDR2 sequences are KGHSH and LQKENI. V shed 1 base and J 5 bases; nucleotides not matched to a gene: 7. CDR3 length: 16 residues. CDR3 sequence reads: CASSPRGGAETGELFF. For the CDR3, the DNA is TGTGCCAGCTCACCACGAGGGGGCGCGGAAACCGGGGAGCTGTTTTTT. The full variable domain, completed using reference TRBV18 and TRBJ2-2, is NAGVMQNPRHLVRRRGQEARLRCSPMKGHSHVYWYRQLPEEGLKFMVYLQKENIIDESGMPKERFSAEFPKEGPSILRIQQVVRGDSAAYFCASSPRGGAETGELFFGEGSRLTVL.

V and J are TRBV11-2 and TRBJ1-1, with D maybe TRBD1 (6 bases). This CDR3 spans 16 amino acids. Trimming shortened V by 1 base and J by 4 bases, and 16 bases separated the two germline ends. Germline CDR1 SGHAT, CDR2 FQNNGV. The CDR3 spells CASSLGWQGRSTEAFF. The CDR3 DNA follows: TGTGCCAGCAGCTTAGGCTGGCAGGGGAGGAGCACTGAAGCTTTCTTT. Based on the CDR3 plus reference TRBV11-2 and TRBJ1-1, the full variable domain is EAGVAQSPRYKIIEKRQSVAFWCNPISGHATLYWYQQILGQGPKLLIQFQNNGVVDDSQLPKDRFSAERLKGVDSTLKIQPAKLEDSAVYLCASSLGWQGRSTEAFFGQGTRLTVV.

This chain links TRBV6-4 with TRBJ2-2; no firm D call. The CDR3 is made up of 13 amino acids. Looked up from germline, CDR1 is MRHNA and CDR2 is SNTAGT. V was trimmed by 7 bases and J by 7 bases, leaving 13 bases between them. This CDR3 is CASTAVPDGELFF. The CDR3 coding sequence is TGTGCCAGCACGGCTGTTCCCGACGGGGAGCTGTTTTTT.

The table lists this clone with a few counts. CDR3 region: CAWTRAGVEKLFF. CDR3 DNA: TGTGCCTGGACCCGCGCAGGGGTGGAAAAACTGTTTTTT. V and J are TRBV30 and TRBJ1-4, with a tentative D call TRBD1 (6 bases). V was pared by 4 bases and J by 8 bases, with 14 bases between. This CDR3 comprises 13 residues. Per the germline V gene, CDR1 is GTSNPN and CDR2 is SVGIG (reference sequence).

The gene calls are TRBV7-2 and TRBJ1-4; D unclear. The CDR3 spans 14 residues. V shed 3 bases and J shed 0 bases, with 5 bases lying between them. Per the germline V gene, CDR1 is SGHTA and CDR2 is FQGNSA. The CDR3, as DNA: TGTGCCAGCAGCTTGAGTGCAACTAATGAAAAACTGTTTTTT. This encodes CASSLSATNEKLFF.

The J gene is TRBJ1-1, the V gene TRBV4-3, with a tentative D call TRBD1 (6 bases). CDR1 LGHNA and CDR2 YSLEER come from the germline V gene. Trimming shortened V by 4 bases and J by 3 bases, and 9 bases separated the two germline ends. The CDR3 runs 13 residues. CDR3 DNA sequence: TGCGCCAGCAGCCGACACAGGGACACTGAAGCTTTCTTT. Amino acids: CASSRHRDTEAFF.

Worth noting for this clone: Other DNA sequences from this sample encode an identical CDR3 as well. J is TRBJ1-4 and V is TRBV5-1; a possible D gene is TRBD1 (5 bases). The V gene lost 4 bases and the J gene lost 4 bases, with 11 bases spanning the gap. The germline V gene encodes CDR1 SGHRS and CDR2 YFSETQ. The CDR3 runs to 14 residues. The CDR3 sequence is CASSPGQGNEKLFF. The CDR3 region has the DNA TGCGCCAGCAGCCCGGGGCAGGGTAATGAAAAACTGTTTTTT.

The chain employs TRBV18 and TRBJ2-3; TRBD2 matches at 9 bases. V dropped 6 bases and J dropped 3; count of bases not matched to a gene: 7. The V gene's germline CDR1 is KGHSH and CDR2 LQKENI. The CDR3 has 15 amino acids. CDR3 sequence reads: CASSSTSGLTDTQYF. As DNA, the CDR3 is TGTGCCAGCTCGTCGACTAGCGGCCTTACAGATACGCAGTATTTT.

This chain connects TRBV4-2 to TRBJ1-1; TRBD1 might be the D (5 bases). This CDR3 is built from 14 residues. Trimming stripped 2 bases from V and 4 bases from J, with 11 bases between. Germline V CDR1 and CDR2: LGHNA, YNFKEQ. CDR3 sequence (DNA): TGTGCCAGCAGCCAACCCAGGGTTGGCACTGAAGCTTTCTTT. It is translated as CASSQPRVGTEAFF.

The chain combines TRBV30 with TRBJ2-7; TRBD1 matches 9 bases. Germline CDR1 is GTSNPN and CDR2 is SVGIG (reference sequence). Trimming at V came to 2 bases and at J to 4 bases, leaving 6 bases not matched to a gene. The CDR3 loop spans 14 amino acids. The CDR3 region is CAWSFRTGVYEQYF. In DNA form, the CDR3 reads TGTGCCTGGAGTTTTCGGACAGGGGTGTACGAGCAGTACTTC.

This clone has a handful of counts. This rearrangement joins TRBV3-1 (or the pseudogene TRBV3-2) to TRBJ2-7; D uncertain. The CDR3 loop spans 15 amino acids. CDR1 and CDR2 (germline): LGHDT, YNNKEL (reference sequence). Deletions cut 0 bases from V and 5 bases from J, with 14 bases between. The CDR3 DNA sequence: TGTGCCAGCAGCCAAGATTCGGATCCGCCGGACGAGCAGTACTTC. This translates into CASSQDSDPPDEQYF.

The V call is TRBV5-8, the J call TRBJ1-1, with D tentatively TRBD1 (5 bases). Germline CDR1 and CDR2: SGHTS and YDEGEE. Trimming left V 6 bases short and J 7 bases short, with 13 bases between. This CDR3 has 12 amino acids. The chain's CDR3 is CASIKGLREAFF. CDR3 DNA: TGTGCCAGCATAAAGGGGTTGCGTGAAGCTTTCTTT.

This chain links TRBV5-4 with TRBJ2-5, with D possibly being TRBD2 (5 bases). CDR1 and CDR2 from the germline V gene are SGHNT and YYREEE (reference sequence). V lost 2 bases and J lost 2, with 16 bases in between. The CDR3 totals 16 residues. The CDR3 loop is CASSFVLGSGQETQYF. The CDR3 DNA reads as TGTGCCAGCAGCTTTGTTTTGGGAAGCGGACAAGAGACCCAGTACTTC.

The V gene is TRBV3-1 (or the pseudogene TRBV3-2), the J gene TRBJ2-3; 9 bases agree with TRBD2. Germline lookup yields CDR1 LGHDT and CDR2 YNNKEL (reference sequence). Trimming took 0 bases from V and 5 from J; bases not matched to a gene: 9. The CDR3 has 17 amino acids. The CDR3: CASSQEWAGGAQDTQYF. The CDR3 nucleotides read TGTGCCAGCAGCCAAGAATGGGCGGGAGGGGCCCAAGATACGCAGTATTTT.

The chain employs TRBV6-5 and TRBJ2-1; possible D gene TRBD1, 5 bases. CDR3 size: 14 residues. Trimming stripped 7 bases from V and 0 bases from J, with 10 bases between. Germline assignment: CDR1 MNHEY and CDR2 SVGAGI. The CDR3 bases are TGTGCCAGCATGACAGTGAGCTCCTACAATGAGCAGTTCTTC. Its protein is CASMTVSSYNEQFF.

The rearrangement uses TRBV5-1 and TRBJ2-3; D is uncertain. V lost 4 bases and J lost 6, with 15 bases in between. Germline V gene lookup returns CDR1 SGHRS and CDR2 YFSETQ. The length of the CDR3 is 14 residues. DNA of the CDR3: TGCGCCAGCAGCCCGGAAGGCCCAAGGGATACGCAGTATTTT. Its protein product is CASSPEGPRDTQYF.

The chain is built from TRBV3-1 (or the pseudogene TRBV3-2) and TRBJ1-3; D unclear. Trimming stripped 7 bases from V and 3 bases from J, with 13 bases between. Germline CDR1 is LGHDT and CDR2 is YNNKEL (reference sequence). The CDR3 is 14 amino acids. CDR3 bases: TGTGCCAGCACCCACGGAGTCGATGGAAACACCATATATTTT. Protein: CASTHGVDGNTIYF.

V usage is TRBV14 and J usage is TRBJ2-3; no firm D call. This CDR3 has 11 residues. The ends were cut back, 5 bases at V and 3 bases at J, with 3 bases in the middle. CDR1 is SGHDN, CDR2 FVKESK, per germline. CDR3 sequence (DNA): TGTGCCAGCAGCGTTACAGATACGCAGTATTTT. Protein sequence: CASSVTDTQYF.

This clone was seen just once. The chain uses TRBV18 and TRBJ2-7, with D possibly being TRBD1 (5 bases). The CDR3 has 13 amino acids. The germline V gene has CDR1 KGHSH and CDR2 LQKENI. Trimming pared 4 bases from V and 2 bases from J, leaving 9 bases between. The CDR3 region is CASSQTGAYEQYF. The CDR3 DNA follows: TGTGCCAGCTCACAAACAGGAGCCTACGAGCAGTACTTC.

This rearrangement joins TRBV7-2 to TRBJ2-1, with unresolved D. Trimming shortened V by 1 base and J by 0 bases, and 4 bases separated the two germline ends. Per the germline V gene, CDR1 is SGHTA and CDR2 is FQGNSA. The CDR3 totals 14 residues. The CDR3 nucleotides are TGTGCCAGCAGCTTAGGGAGCTCCTACAATGAGCAGTTCTTC. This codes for CASSLGSSYNEQFF. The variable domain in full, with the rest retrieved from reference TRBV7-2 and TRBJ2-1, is GAGVSQSPSNKVTEKGKDVELRCDPISGHTALYWYRQSLGQGLEFLIYFQGNSAPDKSGLPSDRFSAERTGGSVSTLTIQRTQQEDSAVYLCASSLGSSYNEQFFGPGTRLTVL.

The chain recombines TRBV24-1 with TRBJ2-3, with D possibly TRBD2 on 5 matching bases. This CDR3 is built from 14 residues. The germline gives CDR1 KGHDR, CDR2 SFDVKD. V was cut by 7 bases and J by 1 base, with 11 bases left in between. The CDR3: CATRANGGTDTQYF. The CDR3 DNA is TGTGCCACCAGGGCTAACGGGGGCACAGATACGCAGTATTTT.